This T cell receptor beta chain was documented in a study of blood T cell repertoires in COVID-19. Donors were grouped by their self-reported clinical history. This clone was picked up a small number of times. Assay used: immunoSEQ multiplex PCR; TCRdb lists only in-frame clones, some missing. The table shows hundreds of thousands of clones, with around 85% occurring only once. Sequenced: PBMCs or T cells enriched from blood (not recorded which). This sequence originates from a woman between 35 and 50 years old who had recovered from COVID-19.

CDR3 nucleotide sequence: TGCGCCAGCAGTGAGTCGCTAGCCCACGAGCAGTACTTC. It codes for CASSESLAHEQYF. This rearrangement joins TRBV10-1 to TRBJ2-7; D might be TRBD2 (5 bases). From germline, CDR1 is WNHNN and CDR2 SYGVQD (reference sequence). The CDR3 runs 13 residues. Trimming removed 0 bases from V and 5 bases from J, with 8 bases in between.